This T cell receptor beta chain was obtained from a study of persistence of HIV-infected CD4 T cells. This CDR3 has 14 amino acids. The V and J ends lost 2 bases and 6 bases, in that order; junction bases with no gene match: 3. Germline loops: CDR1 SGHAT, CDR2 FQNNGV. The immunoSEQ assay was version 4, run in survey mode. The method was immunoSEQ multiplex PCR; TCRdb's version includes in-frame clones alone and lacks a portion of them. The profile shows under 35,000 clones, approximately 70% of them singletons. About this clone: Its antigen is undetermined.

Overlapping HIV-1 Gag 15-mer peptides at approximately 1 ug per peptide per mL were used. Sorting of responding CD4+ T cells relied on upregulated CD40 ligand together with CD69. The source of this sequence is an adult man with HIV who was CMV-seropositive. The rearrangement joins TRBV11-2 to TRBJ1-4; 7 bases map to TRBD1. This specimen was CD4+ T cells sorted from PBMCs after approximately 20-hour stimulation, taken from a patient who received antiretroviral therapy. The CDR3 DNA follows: TGTGCCAGCAGCTTAAACAGGGGCTATGAAAAACTGTTTTTT. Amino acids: CASSLNRGYEKLFF.